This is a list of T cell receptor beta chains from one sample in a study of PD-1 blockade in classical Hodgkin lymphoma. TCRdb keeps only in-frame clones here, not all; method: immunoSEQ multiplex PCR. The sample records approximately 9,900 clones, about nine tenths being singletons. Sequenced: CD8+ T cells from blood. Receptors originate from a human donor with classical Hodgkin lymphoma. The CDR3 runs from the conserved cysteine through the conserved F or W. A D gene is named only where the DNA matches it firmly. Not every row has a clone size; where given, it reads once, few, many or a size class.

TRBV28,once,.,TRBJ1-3,TGTGCCAGCAGTAACACGGATTGGAGAAACACCATATATTTT,CASSNTDWRNTIYF
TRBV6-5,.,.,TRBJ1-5,TGTGCCAGCAGCCTCGACAGATTCTATCAGCCCCAGCATTTT,CASSLDRFYQPQHF
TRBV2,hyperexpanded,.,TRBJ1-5,TGTGCCAGCAGCTCCCTCATTGCTCCGAATCAGCCCCAGCATTTT,CASSSLIAPNQPQHF
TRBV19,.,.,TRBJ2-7,TGTGCCAGTAGTCCGGGAATACACTACGAGCAGTACTTC,CASSPGIHYEQYF
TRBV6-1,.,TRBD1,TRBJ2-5,TGTGCCAGCCGGACAGGATTAGAAGAGACCCAGTACTTC,CASRTGLEETQYF
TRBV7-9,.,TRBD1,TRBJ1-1,TGTGCCAGCAGCCCTCGATCAACAGGGGGGGTGAACACTGAAGCTTTCTTT,CASSPRSTGGVNTEAFF
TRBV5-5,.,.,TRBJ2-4,TGTGCCAGCAGCTGGGGAAAGGGTAGAGACATTCAGTACTTC,CASSWGKGRDIQYF
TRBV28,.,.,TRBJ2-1,TGTGCCAGCAGTTTTAGAACAGGGAATTGGTACAATGAGCAGTTCTTC,CASSFRTGNWYNEQFF
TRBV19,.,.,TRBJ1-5,TGTGCCAGTAGTTATGGCAGGACGATCAATCAGCCCCAGCATTTT,CASSYGRTINQPQHF
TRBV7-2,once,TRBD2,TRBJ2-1,TGTGCCAGCAGCCCTACTAGCGGGGGGCAGGGGTTCTTC,CASSPTSGGQGFF
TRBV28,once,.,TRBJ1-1,TGTGCCAGCAGTTTGGATTCCCTCGCAGAGCCGAACACTGAAGCTTTCTTT,CASSLDSLAEPNTEAFF
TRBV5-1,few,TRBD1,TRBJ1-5,TGCGCCAGCAGCCATGGACAGGTTAGAGATCAGCCCCAGCATTTT,CASSHGQVRDQPQHF
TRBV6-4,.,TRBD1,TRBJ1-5,TGTGCCAGCAGGAGGGACAGGGTCAATCAGCCCCAGCATTTT,CASRRDRVNQPQHF
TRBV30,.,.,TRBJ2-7,TGTGCCTGGAGTCAGGACAGATTGCAGGACGAGCAGTACTTC,CAWSQDRLQDEQYF
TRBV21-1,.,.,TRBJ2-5,TGTGCCAGCAGCAAAGCGACATCCGGACAGTGCCAAGAGACCCAGTACTTC,CASSKATSGQCQETQYF
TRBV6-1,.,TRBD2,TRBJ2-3,TGTGCCAGCAGTGAACTAGCGGGGGGGTCAGATACGCAGTATTTT,CASSELAGGSDTQYF
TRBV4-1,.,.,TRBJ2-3,TGCGCCAGCAGCCAATCCGTCACAGATACGCAGTATTTT,CASSQSVTDTQYF
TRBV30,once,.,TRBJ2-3,TGTGCCTGGAGCGGCTTGAGGGGTCCCATCGGGGATACGCAGTATTTT,CAWSGLRGPIGDTQYF
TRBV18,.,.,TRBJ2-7,TGTGCCAGCTCACCACCGACTAGGGGGAATTACGAGCAGTACTTC,CASSPPTRGNYEQYF
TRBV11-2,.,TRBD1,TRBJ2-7,TGTGCCAGCAGCTCGACAGGACAGGGGAAAAACGAGCAGTACTTC,CASSSTGQGKNEQYF
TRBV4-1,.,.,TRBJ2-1,TGCGCCAGCAGCCAAGAAGGAGTACAATGGGAGCAGTTCTTC,CASSQEGVQWEQFF
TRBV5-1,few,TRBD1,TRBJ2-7,TGCGCCAGCACCGGGACAGAGAGCTACGAGCAGTACTTC,CASTGTESYEQYF
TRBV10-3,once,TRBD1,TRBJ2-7,TGTGCCGCCTACTCTACAGGGGCCTACGAGCAGTACTTC,CAAYSTGAYEQYF
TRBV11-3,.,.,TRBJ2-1,TGTGCCAGCAGCTTAGATCTGGGGGGGACAGTTGACAATGAGCAGTTCTTC,CASSLDLGGTVDNEQFF
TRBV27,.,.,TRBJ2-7,TGTGCCAGCAGTTCAATGGACGCGGACGAGCAGTACTTC,CASSSMDADEQYF
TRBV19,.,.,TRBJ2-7,TGTGCCAGTAGCCCGGGACACTCCACCTACGAGCAGTACTTC,CASSPGHSTYEQYF
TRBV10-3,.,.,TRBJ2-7,TGTGCCATCAGTGAAGTAATAGGCGGGCACTACGAGCAGTACTTC,CAISEVIGGHYEQYF
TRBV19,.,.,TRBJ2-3,TGTGCCAGTATCGCAGGGGACTACACAGATACGCAGTATTTT,CASIAGDYTDTQYF
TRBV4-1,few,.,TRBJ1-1,TGCGCCAGCAGCCAATGGGGCGGAAACACTGAAGCTTTCTTT,CASSQWGGNTEAFF
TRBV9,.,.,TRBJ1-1,TGTGCCAGCAGCCCTAGGGGCCCAGGGGTGTTTGCTGAAGCTTTCTTT,CASSPRGPGVFAEAFF
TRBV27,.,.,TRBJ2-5,TGTGCCAGCAGTTTGAGGCGGGCCCAAGAGACCCAGTACTTC,CASSLRRAQETQYF
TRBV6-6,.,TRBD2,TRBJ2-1,TGTGCCAGCAGTCCCCTCGGGGCTAGCGGGAGGCAGTTCTTC,CASSPLGASGRQFF
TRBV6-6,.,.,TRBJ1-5,TGTGCCAGCAGTTACTCGATACGGGAGCCCCAGCATTTT,CASSYSIREPQHF
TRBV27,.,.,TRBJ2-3,TGTGCCAGCAGTTTAATCGCCAGCACAGATACGCAGTATTTT,CASSLIASTDTQYF
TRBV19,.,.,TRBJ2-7,TGTGCCAGTAGTGTCGCTTGGGGCGGGGTTTCCTACGAGCAGTACTTC,CASSVAWGGVSYEQYF
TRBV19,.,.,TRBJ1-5,TGTGCCAGTAGTAGGGAGGGGAGCCAGCCCCAGCATTTT,CASSREGSQPQHF
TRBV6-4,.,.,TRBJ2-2,TGTGCCAGCAGTCCCAGAGTGAACACCGGGGAGCTGTTTTTT,CASSPRVNTGELFF
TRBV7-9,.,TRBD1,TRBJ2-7,TGTGCCAGCAGCTTAGCTGGGACAGGGCGGGAGCAGTACTTC,CASSLAGTGREQYF
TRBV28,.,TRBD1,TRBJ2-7,TGTGCCAGCAGTCCCGTTAAGACAGGGTACGGCGAGCAGTACTTC,CASSPVKTGYGEQYF
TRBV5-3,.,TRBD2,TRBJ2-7,TGTGCCAGCAGCTTTGCTAGCGGGGAGACCTACGAGCAGTACTTC,CASSFASGETYEQYF
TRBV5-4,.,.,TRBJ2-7,TGTGCCAGCAGCGCCGGGGTGTCCTACGAGCAGTACTTC,CASSAGVSYEQYF
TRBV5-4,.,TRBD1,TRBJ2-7,TGTGCCAGCAGCAAGGACAGGGGGTTCTACGAGCAGTACTTC,CASSKDRGFYEQYF
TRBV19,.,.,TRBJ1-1,TGTGCCAGTAGTATCGGACTAGAACATGAAGCTTTCTTT,CASSIGLEHEAFF
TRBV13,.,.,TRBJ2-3,TGTGCCAGCAGCTATGGGGGACGCACAGATACGCAGTATTTT,CASSYGGRTDTQYF
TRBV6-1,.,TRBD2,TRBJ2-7,TGTGCCAGCAGTGAAGGAACTAGCGGGAGTTACGAGCAGTACTTC,CASSEGTSGSYEQYF
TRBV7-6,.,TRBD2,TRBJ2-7,TGTGCCAGCAGCTTAGCGCCGGGGTCCGGGACTAGCGCCTACGAGCAGTACTTC,CASSLAPGSGTSAYEQYF
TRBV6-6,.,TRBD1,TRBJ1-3,TGTGCCAGCAGAACTGGACAGGGGGTTCCGAGAAACACCATATATTTT,CASRTGQGVPRNTIYF
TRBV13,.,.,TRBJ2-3,TGTGCCAGCAGCCATATAAGGACAGATACGCAGTATTTT,CASSHIRTDTQYF
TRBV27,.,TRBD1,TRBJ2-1,TGTGCCAGCAGTCCCAACAGGGGGCCTTACAATGAGCAGTTCTTC,CASSPNRGPYNEQFF
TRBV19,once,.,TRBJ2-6,TGTGCCAGTAGTATTATGGGGACTGGGGCCAACGTCCTGACTTTC,CASSIMGTGANVLTF
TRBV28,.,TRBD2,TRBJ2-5,TGTGCCAGCACTCGGGAGGGCCAAGAGACCCAGTACTTC,CASTREGQETQYF
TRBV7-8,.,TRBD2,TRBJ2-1,TGTGCCAGCACCTTCGGGGACTACGCCTACAATGAGCAGTTCTTC,CASTFGDYAYNEQFF